This T cell receptor (beta chain) appears in the sequencing data of a study of cytomegalovirus exposure and HLA in healthy donors. The PCR had 60 Vbeta and 13 Jbeta primers. Profiling relied on immunoSEQ multiplex PCR, and the TCRdb table lists in-frame clones only, not all of them. The sample has approximately 140,000 clones, over 70% seen once. This clone was counted a few times. The TCR was taken from a woman aged 40 to 55 in good health and CMV-seronegative. The specimen was PBMCs.

The CDR3 loop reads CASSQVLTESYEQYF. CDR3 sequence (DNA): TGCGCCAGCAGCCAAGTTTTAACAGAGAGCTACGAGCAGTACTTC. This chain uses TRBV4-1 with TRBJ2-7; D call uncertain. This CDR3 is built from 15 residues. Trimming took 1 base from V and 3 from J, leaving 13 bases between them. Germline CDR1 MGHRA, CDR2 YSYEKL.